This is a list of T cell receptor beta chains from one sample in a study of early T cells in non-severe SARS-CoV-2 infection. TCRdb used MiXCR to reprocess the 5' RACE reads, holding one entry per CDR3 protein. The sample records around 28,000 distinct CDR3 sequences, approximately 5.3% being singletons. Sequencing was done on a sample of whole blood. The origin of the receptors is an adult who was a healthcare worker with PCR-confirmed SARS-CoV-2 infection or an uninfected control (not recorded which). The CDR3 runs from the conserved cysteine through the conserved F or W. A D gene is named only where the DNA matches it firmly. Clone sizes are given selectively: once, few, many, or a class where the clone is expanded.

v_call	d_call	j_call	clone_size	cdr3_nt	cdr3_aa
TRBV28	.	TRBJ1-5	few	TGTGCCAGCAGTTTACAGGGTTACCGTCAGCCCCAGCATTTT	CASSLQGYRQPQHF
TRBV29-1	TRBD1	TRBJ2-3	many	TGCAGCGTACAGGGGGGCGCAGATACGCAGTATTTT	CSVQGGADTQYF
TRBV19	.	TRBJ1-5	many	TGTGCCAGTAACAATGGGGGATTTGAGCCCCAGCATTTT	CASNNGGFEPQHF
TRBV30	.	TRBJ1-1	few	TGTGCCTGGTCGGGACAATTGAACACTGAAGCTTTCTTT	CAWSGQLNTEAFF
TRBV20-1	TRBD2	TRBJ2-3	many	TGCGGCCAAGTGAGGCTAGCGGGAGCAGATACGCAGTATTTT	CGQVRLAGADTQYF
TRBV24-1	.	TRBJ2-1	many	TGTGCCACCAGTGATTTTGGGCCCGACAATGAGCAGTTCTTC	CATSDFGPDNEQFF
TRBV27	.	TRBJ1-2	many	TGTGCCAGCAGTCCAAGAGGGGGTGGTAACTATGGCTACACCTTC	CASSPRGGGNYGYTF
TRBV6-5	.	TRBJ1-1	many	TGTGCCAGCAGTCTTACGAACACTGAAGCTTTCTTT	CASSLTNTEAFF
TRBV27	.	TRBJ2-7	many	TGTGCCAGCAGCCACCTCAACGGCAGGGGAAGGGACGAGCAGTACTTC	CASSHLNGRGRDEQYF
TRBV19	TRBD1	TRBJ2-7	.	TGTGCCAGTAGTGCCGGGACAGTACAATTTTCCGTCGAGCAGTACTTC	CASSAGTVQFSVEQYF
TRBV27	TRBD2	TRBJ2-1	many	TGTGCCAGCAGTCTACGGACTAGCGGGAGTACTCGGCAGTTCTTC	CASSLRTSGSTRQFF
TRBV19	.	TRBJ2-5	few	TGTGCCAGTAGTGGGGGGCCGAACCAAGAGACCCAGTACTTC	CASSGGPNQETQYF
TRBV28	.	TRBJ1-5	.	TGTGCCAGCAATACGGGAAGCAATCAGCCCCAGCATTTT	CASNTGSNQPQHF
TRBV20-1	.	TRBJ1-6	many	TGCAGTTACTCTAGCTCCTATAATTCACCCCTCCACTTT	CSYSSSYNSPLHF
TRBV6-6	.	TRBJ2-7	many	TGTGCCAGCAGTTACTCAGGGACTGTACAGGAGCAGTACTTC	CASSYSGTVQEQYF
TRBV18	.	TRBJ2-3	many	TGTGCCAGCTCACCAAGGACTACCGACACAGATACGCAGTATTTT	CASSPRTTDTDTQYF
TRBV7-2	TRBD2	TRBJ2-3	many	TGTGCCAGCAGCTTAGGGGGACTAGCGGGAGGGCTCACAGATACGCAGTATTTT	CASSLGGLAGGLTDTQYF